A selection of T cell receptor beta chains follows, all from one sample in a study of human T cells and chemical hapten exposure. One entry per CDR3 protein results from TCRdb running MiXCR on the 5' RACE reads. Of around 100,000 distinct CDR3 sequences listed, 15% to 20% are singletons. Receptors were obtained from a human donor in good health. CDR3s include the opening cysteine and the closing phenylalanine or tryptophan. A D gene is named only where the DNA matches it firmly. Clone size is shown for a subset of rows, as once, few, many or a class of expanded clone.

clone size	D gene	J gene	V gene	CDR3 protein	CDR3 DNA
few	TRBD1	TRBJ1-1	TRBV7-6	CASSLGPGTGGTEAFF	TGTGCCAGCAGCTTAGGCCCCGGGACAGGGGGCACTGAAGCTTTCTTT
.	.	TRBJ2-3	TRBV19	CASSTGVTDTQYF	TGTGCCAGTAGTACAGGGGTCACAGATACGCAGTATTTT
.	.	TRBJ2-3	TRBV5-1	CASSLAQRTTDTQYF	TGCGCCAGCAGCTTGGCCCAGCGGACCACAGATACGCAGTATTTT
.	.	TRBJ1-5	TRBV13	CASSFGGSGSNQPQHF	TGTGCCAGCAGCTTCGGGGGCTCTGGAAGCAATCAGCCCCAGCATTTT
.	.	TRBJ1-1	TRBV6-6	CASSAQGTEAFF	TGTGCCAGCAGTGCTCAGGGGACTGAAGCTTTCTTT
few	TRBD1	TRBJ2-3	TRBV11-1	CASSSGQGRTDTQYF	TGTGCCAGCAGCTCCGGACAGGGAAGGACAGATACGCAGTATTTT
once	.	TRBJ2-7	TRBV10-3	CASSKSIMRTPSYEQYF	TGTGCCAGCAGTAAGTCGATAATGCGGACCCCCTCCTACGAGCAGTACTTC
few	.	TRBJ2-7	TRBV7-8	CASSPPWQGSQGYEQYF	TGTGCCAGCAGCCCCCCGTGGCAGGGTTCTCAAGGGTACGAGCAGTACTTC
once	.	TRBJ1-2	TRBV11-2	CASSLPPGDGYGDTF	TGTGCCAGCAGCTTACCCCCGGGGGACGGCTATGGCGACACCTTC
.	.	TRBJ2-4	TRBV6-2/TRBV6-3	CASSYSGAKNIQYF	TGTGCCAGCAGTTACTCAGGCGCCAAAAACATTCAGTACTTC
.	TRBD2	TRBJ2-3	TRBV7-7	CASSSAGGPNTQYF	TGTGCTAGCAGCTCAGCGGGAGGGCCGAATACGCAGTATTTT
once	.	TRBJ1-3	TRBV30	CAWSVRWHSGNTIYF	TGTGCCTGGAGTGTACGATGGCACTCTGGAAACACCATATATTTT
many	.	TRBJ1-3	TRBV29-1	CSVSWESGNTIYF	TGCAGCGTTTCTTGGGAATCTGGAAACACCATATATTTT
.	.	TRBJ1-1	TRBV6-5	CASSRTRQREAFF	TGTGCCAGCTCCCGGACACGGCAGCGTGAAGCTTTCTTT
.	.	TRBJ2-1	TRBV13	CASSLHGTNEQFF	TGTGCCAGCAGCTTACACGGGACAAATGAGCAGTTCTTC
.	.	TRBJ1-5	TRBV4-1	CASSQGNRAQPQHF	TGCGCCAGCAGCCAAGGGAACAGGGCTCAGCCCCAGCATTTT
.	.	TRBJ2-3	TRBV20-1	CSARDFRGLKTTSTDTQYF	TGCAGTGCTAGAGATTTTCGCGGCTTAAAAACAACTAGCACAGATACGCAGTATTTT
.	.	TRBJ1-5	TRBV9	CARSIRAPWDQPQHF	TGTGCCCGCAGCATCCGGGCTCCGTGGGATCAGCCCCAGCATTTT
few	.	TRBJ2-1	TRBV6-4	CASSIVAQSVEQFF	TGTGCCAGCAGCATAGTAGCCCAGAGCGTCGAGCAGTTCTTC
.	TRBD1	TRBJ2-7	TRBV9	CASMRGGRGIAYEQYF	TGTGCCAGCATGCGAGGGGGCCGGGGCATCGCCTACGAGCAGTACTTC
few	TRBD1	TRBJ1-2	TRBV3-1	CASSQDQPTWTGNYGYTF	TGTGCCAGCAGCCAAGACCAACCCACCTGGACAGGAAACTATGGCTACACCTTC
.	TRBD2	TRBJ2-7	TRBV9	CASSPGASGTYEQYF	TGTGCCAGCAGCCCCGGGGCTAGCGGGACCTACGAGCAGTACTTC